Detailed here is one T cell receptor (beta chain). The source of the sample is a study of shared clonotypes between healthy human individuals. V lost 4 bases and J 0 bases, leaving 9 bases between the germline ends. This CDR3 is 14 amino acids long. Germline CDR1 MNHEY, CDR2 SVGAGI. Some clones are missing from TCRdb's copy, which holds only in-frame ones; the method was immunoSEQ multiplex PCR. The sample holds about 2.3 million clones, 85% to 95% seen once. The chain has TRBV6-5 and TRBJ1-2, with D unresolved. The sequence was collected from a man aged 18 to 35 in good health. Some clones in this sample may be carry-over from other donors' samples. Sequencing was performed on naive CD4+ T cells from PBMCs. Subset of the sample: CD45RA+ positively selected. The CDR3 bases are TGTGCCAGCAGTTCAGGCAGGACTAACTATGGCTACACCTTC. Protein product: CASSSGRTNYGYTF.